The 7 T cell receptor beta chains reported below all come from one sample, sequenced in a study of early T cells in non-severe SARS-CoV-2 infection. A single record per CDR3 protein comes from TCRdb applying MiXCR to the 5' RACE reads. The table shows approximately 66,000 distinct CDR3 sequences, with about 12% occurring only once. Sequencing input: whole blood. These receptor sequences come from an adult who was a healthcare worker with PCR-confirmed SARS-CoV-2 infection or an uninfected control (not recorded which).

The chain carries TRBV29-1 and TRBJ2-2; no definite D call. The V and J ends lost 4 bases and 4 bases respectively, with 10 bases between them. The CDR3 has 13 residues. CDR1 is SQVTM, CDR2 ANQGSEA, per germline. The CDR3 here is CSVVTSGTGELFF. In DNA form, the CDR3 reads TGCAGCGTTGTTACGTCGGGCACCGGGGAGCTGTTTTTT.

There are many counts of this clonotype. This chain links TRBV12-3 or TRBV12-4 with TRBJ1-2; possible D gene TRBD1, 5 bases. The V gene lost 5 bases and the J gene lost 8 bases, with 15 bases spanning the gap. The CDR3 runs 13 residues. In nucleotides, the CDR3 is TGTGCCAGCAGTATCAGGGATTTTCGAGGCTACACCTTC. This translates into CASSIRDFRGYTF.

This clonotype came up a few times. The rearrangement joins TRBV7-2 to TRBJ1-1; D is uncertain. Per the germline V gene, CDR1 is SGHTA and CDR2 is FQGNSA. The CDR3 contains 15 residues. V lost 1 base, J lost 0 bases, and 9 bases lay in between. The CDR3 is CASSLVPVLNTEAFF. CDR3 nucleotides: TGTGCCAGCAGCTTAGTACCGGTTCTGAACACTGAAGCTTTCTTT.

This clonotype appeared many times. The rearrangement links TRBV2 to TRBJ2-3; possible D gene TRBD2, 5 bases. Germline V gene data show CDR1 as SNHLY and CDR2 as FYNNEI. V was shortened by 6 bases and J by 0 bases, with 10 bases between the two germline ends. The CDR3 extends over 14 amino acids. For the CDR3, the DNA is TGTGCCAGCAGGCTAGCAGCTAGCACAGATACGCAGTATTTT. It specifies CASRLAASTDTQYF.

There are a few counts of this clonotype. The chain's CDR3 is CSAKSGSGNTGELFF. The CDR3, as DNA: TGCAGCGCGAAATCAGGGTCGGGGAACACCGGGGAGCTGTTTTTT. This sequence joins TRBV29-1 and TRBJ2-2, with TRBD1 as a possible D gene (5 bases). Trimming left V 7 bases short and J 1 base short, with 16 bases between. Germline V CDR1 and CDR2: SQVTM, ANQGSEA. This CDR3 is 15 amino acids long.

This sequence joins TRBV7-9 and TRBJ2-1; no reliable D call. Germline CDR1 and CDR2: SEHNR and FQNEAQ (reference sequence). Deletions cut 5 bases from V and 9 bases from J, with 5 bases between. The CDR3 contains 10 residues. CDR3 loop: CASSRGEQFF. CDR3 bases: TGTGCCAGCAGCCGCGGTGAGCAGTTCTTC.

This clonotype was seen at least ten times. The V call is TRBV7-3, the J call TRBJ2-3, with 10 nucleotides matching TRBD2. Germline V CDR1 and CDR2: SGHTA, FQGTGA. The CDR3 covers 15 residues. The ends lost 5 bases at V and 1 base at J; junction bases unmatched: 3. DNA of the CDR3: TGTGCCAGCAGCCTAGGACTAGCGGGCACAGATACGCAGTATTTT. It is translated as CASSLGLAGTDTQYF.